The 9 T cell receptor beta chains presented below share a single source sample, sequenced in a study of response to subunit inactivated influenza vaccine. TCRdb re-called the RT-PCR reads through MiXCR, storing one row per CDR3 protein. The sample has approximately 500,000 distinct CDR3 sequences, 12% to 15% seen once. Specimen: PBMCs from blood, collected roughly 12 days after vaccination. The source of these receptors is a man aged 45-65 years who received an inactivated influenza vaccine.

The CDR3 sequence: CASSLPYNNEQFF. Here the CDR3 DNA reads TGTGCCAGCAGCTTACCTTACAACAATGAGCAGTTCTTC. This sequence joins TRBV11-1 and TRBJ2-1; D gene unclear. Looked up from germline, CDR1 is SGHAT and CDR2 is FQDESV (reference sequence). Trimming took 2 bases from V and 5 from J, leaving 7 bases between them. This CDR3 spans 13 amino acids.

This clonotype was recorded a few times. The V call is TRBV20-1, the J call TRBJ1-5; 7 positions agree with TRBD1. The CDR3 is 14 amino acids. V was pared by 2 bases and J by 5 bases, with 6 bases of the junction left unmatched. Germline V gene sequence: CDR1 DFQATT, CDR2 SNEGSKA (reference sequence). CDR3 DNA: TGCAGTGCTAGAACTAAGGGACAGCATCAGCCCCAGCATTTT. Translated: CSARTKGQHQPQHF.

This clonotype has just a few counts. The chain couples TRBV27 to TRBJ2-6; D is possibly TRBD1 (6 bases). CDR1 and CDR2 from the germline V gene are MNHEY and SMNVEV (reference sequence). The CDR3 is made up of 16 amino acids. V was clipped by 1 base and J by 3 bases, with 10 bases between them. The CDR3 is CASSLLGADGANVLTF. In nucleotides, the CDR3 is TGTGCCAGCAGTTTATTGGGGGCGGATGGGGCCAACGTCCTGACTTTC.

The sample holds one count of this clonotype. V is TRBV7-8 and J is TRBJ1-5; no definite D call. This CDR3 is built from 15 residues. Deletions cut 1 base from V and 6 bases from J, with 13 bases between. Germline CDR1 and CDR2: SGHVS and FQNEAQ. CDR3 sequence (DNA): TGTGCCAGCAGCTTAGGGGCCCGGGGTGGTCAGCCCCAGCATTTT. Its translation: CASSLGARGGQPQHF.

The chain joins TRBV2 to TRBJ2-7, with 7 bases fitting TRBD1. Losses at the gene ends were 11 bases for V and 0 bases for J; bases not matched to a gene: 7. Germline assignment: CDR1 SNHLY and CDR2 FYNNEI. The CDR3 has 13 amino acids. The CDR3 DNA sequence: TGTGCCGTAATCCGGGACAGCTCCTACGAGCAGTACTTC. This codes for CAVIRDSSYEQYF.

This clonotype was detected ten times or more. The rearrangement joins TRBV10-3 to TRBJ1-5; 9 nucleotides align to TRBD1. The germline V gene has CDR1 ENHRY and CDR2 SYGVKD. The J segment lost 2 bases and the V segment lost 4 bases, leaving 12 bases of the junction unmatched. There are 18 residues in the CDR3. CDR3 DNA sequence: TGTGCCATCAGTGGCTCCGGGACAGGGAAATTTGGCAATCAGCCCCAGCATTTT. This codes for CAISGSGTGKFGNQPQHF.

The V gene is TRBV25-1, the J gene TRBJ1-2, with 7 bases identical to TRBD1. Germline CDR1 is MGHDK and CDR2 is SYGVNS. This CDR3 spans 13 amino acids. With V trimmed by 5 bases and J by 5 bases, 5 bases remained unmatched. The CDR3 bases are TGTGCCAGCAGTAAAGGGGGCTGGTATGGCTACACCTTC. Translated: CASSKGGWYGYTF.

The sample holds a few counts of this clonotype. The J gene is TRBJ2-1, the V gene TRBV20-1, with D possibly being TRBD1 (5 bases). Germline V gene data show CDR1 as DFQATT and CDR2 as SNEGSKA (reference sequence). The V gene lost 3 bases and the J gene lost 8 bases, with 20 bases spanning the gap. The CDR3 is 15 residues long. In nucleotides, the CDR3 is TGCAGTGCTAGTGACCCTAGAGGCGTAGGGGATGAGCAGTTCTTC. It yields the protein CSASDPRGVGDEQFF.

This clonotype was seen only a few times. The rearrangement uses TRBV29-1 and TRBJ2-3; D tentatively fits TRBD1 or TRBD2 (5 bases each). The CDR3 spans 14 residues. With 4 bases removed from V and 1 base from J, the gap between germline ends came to 12 bases. Germline-derived CDR1 and CDR2 are SQVTM and ANQGSEA. CDR3 loop: CSVVGHGGTDTQYF. In nucleotides, the CDR3 is TGCAGCGTTGTTGGACACGGGGGCACAGATACGCAGTATTTT.